A selection of T cell receptor beta chains follows, all from one sample in a study of blood T cell repertoires in COVID-19. Assay: immunoSEQ multiplex PCR; the TCRdb copy retains only in-frame clones and omits some. The table shows more than 200,000 clones, with roughly 86% occurring only once. Material: peripheral blood. These receptors were collected from a woman aged 55-69 years with COVID-19, enrolled during active disease. CDR3s include the opening cysteine and the closing phenylalanine or tryptophan. Fields, in order: D gene, V gene, CDR3 length, CDR3 protein. The D gene is left open where the match is weak.

- TRBV30 16 CAWSVRGGAVRETQYF
- TRBV6-5 15 CASTRGTLVSYEQYF
TRBD2 TRBV4-1 17 CASSQGVGLAVQETQYF
- TRBV10-1 12 CASSLGRDEQFF
TRBD2 TRBV7-9 17 CASSSQAGGLGYNEQFF
TRBD1 TRBV28 14 CASSLDGQGAPLHF
TRBD2 TRBV29-1 13 CSAQTSGYNEQFF
- TRBV27 13 CASRGHSNEKLFF
TRBD2 TRBV19 15 CASSSLASGRATQFF
- TRBV7-9 12 CASSSAAYEQYF
TRBD1 TRBV7-2 15 CASSSDRGFIQPQHF
TRBD1 TRBV11-3 14 CASSSGTGGSEQYF
- TRBV6-1 16 CASSESWWRSSYEQYF
- TRBV5-4 16 CASSPFSGENYNEQFF
- TRBV28 12 CASSLIEGEAFF
TRBD1 TRBV7-2 13 CASSLRAGGGYTF
TRBD1 TRBV27 16 CASTRGGTGVGTEAFF
TRBD1 TRBV28 13 CASSQPRGLGYTF
TRBD2 TRBV6-6 20 CASSRGLAKKYLSGANVLTF
TRBD1 TRBV7-2 13 CASSRDRVGGYTF
TRBD2 TRBV9 14 CASSESGREYEQYF
- TRBV5-6 12 CASSRSIGELFF
- TRBV28 12 CASSEEVEGAFF
- TRBV5-6 13 CASSLSGNQPQHF
TRBD1 TRBV6-6 18 CASSPPGTAPSGANVLTF
TRBD2 TRBV7-8 14 CASIYREGTDTQYF
TRBD2 TRBV3-1/TRBV3-2 16 CASSQDAPSGVSEQYF